The source of this T cell receptor beta chain is a study of blood T cell repertoires in COVID-19. The CDR3 covers 13 residues. Germline values: CDR1 MDHEN, CDR2 SYDVKM. V lost 2 bases to trimming and J lost 4 bases, with 8 bases between them. This table comes from immunoSEQ multiplex PCR, and its TCRdb copy is limited to in-frame clones, with some not included. In the table there are 360,000 or so clones, about nine tenths of which are singletons. The V call is TRBV28, the J call TRBJ1-1; no clear D. The source is a woman younger than 45 who had been exposed to COVID-19. Input material: PBMCs or T cells enriched from blood (not recorded which). CDR3 DNA: TGTGCCAGCAGTTTAGGCAAGTCCACTGAAGCTTTCTTT. Residues: CASSLGKSTEAFF.